The sample holds one count of the clone carrying this T cell receptor (beta chain). Its target is not known. This specimen belongs to a study of cytomegalovirus exposure and HLA in healthy donors. From the 120-subject validation cohort, which was separate from the roughly 680-subject first cohort, the donors were drawn. The germline V gene encodes CDR1 MNHEY and CDR2 SMNVEV (reference sequence). The CDR3 is 15 amino acids. Only in-frame clones appear in the TCRdb table, and some are missing; sequencing was by immunoSEQ multiplex PCR. The profile shows about 140,000 clones, about 83% of them singletons. Study outcomes and limitations: About 180 TCR beta chains were listed as cytomegalovirus-associated. The majority of TCR sequences were rare, yet some public TCRs appeared in many donors.

This chain connects TRBV27 to TRBJ2-5; D gene uncertain. TRBJ2-7 matches the DNA end more closely, so the J call is doubtful. Sequenced material: PBMCs. This TCR came from a woman in her 30s in good health and CMV-seronegative. The CDR3 region has the DNA TGTGCCAGCAGTTTATCGGGTGGAGACTCCTACGAGCAGTACTTC. It specifies CASSLSGGDSYEQYF.